The clone carrying this T cell receptor (beta chain) was recorded only once. This specimen belongs to a study of blood T cell repertoires in COVID-19. Study as a whole: The United States, Italy and Spain were the sources of the acute and convalescent COVID-19 samples. T cells, B-cell-depleted T cells, or PBMCs provided the cDNA or gDNA that served as material.

From germline, CDR1 is MDHEN and CDR2 SYDVKM. V was cut by 6 bases and J by 5 bases, with 10 bases left in between. The CDR3 has 12 amino acids. Authors' processing steps: Researchers report that nucleated cell counts were estimated from reference gene primer amplification. Produced via immunoSEQ multiplex PCR; TCRdb's table is partial and in-frame only. V and J calls and clone size are copied from that table; D and trimming were computed from the DNA. The data hold fewer than 250,000 clones, with about 88% observed a single time. The receptor was derived from a woman aged 40 to 55 who had recovered from COVID-19. The sequenced sample was peripheral blood. The J gene is TRBJ2-5, the V gene TRBV28; D remains unclear. Here the CDR3 reads CASSPRPETQYF. In DNA form, the CDR3 reads TGTGCCAGCAGCCCGCGCCCGGAGACCCAGTACTTC.